This T cell receptor beta chain came from a study of response to subunit inactivated influenza vaccine. Findings and caveats of the study: It was suggested by the authors that few new T cells are recruited by each seasonal influenza vaccination.

TCRdb independently ran MiXCR on the RT-PCR reads; one entry per CDR3 protein. The top ten hold more than 8.5% of the sample, which has about 300,000 distinct CDR3 sequences, 20% to 25% seen once. Of note for this clonotype: No antigen is known for it.

Between the trimmed V and J ends, which lost 5 bases and 5 bases, there was a span of 13 bases. CDR3 length: 13 amino acids. Germline V gene data show CDR1 as MDHEN and CDR2 as SYDVKM. The sample consisted of PBMCs from blood, taken approximately 22 months after vaccination. The chain joins TRBV28 to TRBJ2-7; the D gene could be TRBD1 or TRBD2 (6 bases each). The TCR sequence derives from a man aged 50 to 69 who received an inactivated influenza vaccine. CDR3 loop: CASSDLRGDEQYF. CDR3 DNA: TGTGCCAGCAGTGATTTGAGGGGGGACGAGCAGTACTTC.